Below, 22 T cell receptor beta chains from the same sample are listed, as sequenced in a study of blood T cell repertoires in COVID-19. Assay used: immunoSEQ multiplex PCR; TCRdb lists only in-frame clones, some missing. The repertoire consists of about 62,000 clones, with 80% to 90% occurring once and the leading ten covering 18%. Sequenced material: peripheral blood. The source of these receptors is a woman in her sixties with COVID-19, enrolled during active disease.

V is TRBV19 and J is TRBJ1-3, with 7 bases fitting TRBD1. The CDR3 is made up of 14 amino acids. V trimming: 4 bases; J trimming: 2 bases; junction bases outside the gene matches: 2. The V gene's germline CDR1 is LNHDA and CDR2 SQIVND (reference sequence). The CDR3 DNA reads TGTGCCAGTAGTAACAGGGGAGCTGGAAACACCATATATTTT. It codes for CASSNRGAGNTIYF.

CDR3 DNA sequence: TGCGCCAGCAGCCTTCAGCGAGCTAGCACAGATACGCAGTATTTT. This encodes CASSLQRASTDTQYF. The rearrangement links TRBV4-3 to TRBJ2-3; D call uncertain. Deletions cut 4 bases from V and 0 bases from J, with 11 bases between. CDR3 length equals 15 residues. Germline V gene lookup returns CDR1 LGHNA and CDR2 YSLEER.

The genes are TRBV27 and TRBJ2-1; D not resolved. The CDR3 sequence is 11 residues long. V gave up 6 bases and J gave up 4 bases, with 4 bases separating them. The germline CDR1 and CDR2 sequences are MNHEY and SMNVEV (reference sequence). For the CDR3, the DNA is TGTGCCAGCAGCGGGTACAATGAGCAGTTCTTC. This gives the protein CASSGYNEQFF.

This clone showed up just a few times. This chain links TRBV5-6 with TRBJ2-3, with a weak D call TRBD1 (6 bases). This CDR3 has 17 amino acids. V lost 2 bases to trimming and J lost 4 bases, with 20 bases between them. Per the germline V gene, CDR1 is SGHDT and CDR2 is YYEEEE. The CDR3: CASSFLQPGAGPDTQYF. In nucleotides, the CDR3 is TGTGCCAGCAGCTTTCTCCAACCAGGGGCCGGCCCAGATACGCAGTATTTT. The full variable domain, with the rest looked up from reference TRBV5-6 and TRBJ2-3, is DAGVTQSPTHLIKTRGQQVTLRCSPKSGHDTVSWYQQALGQGPQFIFQYYEEEERQRGNFPDRFSGHQFPNYSSELNVNALLLGDSALYLCASSFLQPGAGPDTQYFGPGTRLTVL.

The chain is built from TRBV9 and TRBJ1-2, with 10 bases fitting TRBD1. The CDR3 consists of 12 residues. The germline V gene encodes CDR1 SGDLS and CDR2 YYNGEE. The V segment lost 5 bases and the J segment 8 bases; nucleotides outside the gene matches: 3. The CDR3 region is CASRDRGRGYTF. CDR3 nucleotides: TGTGCCAGCAGAGACAGGGGGCGCGGCTACACCTTC.

The gene calls are TRBV27 and TRBJ2-3; 8 bases are shared with TRBD2. The germline CDR1 and CDR2 sequences are MNHEY and SMNVEV (reference sequence). Trimming took 7 bases from V and 5 from J; bases not matched to a gene: 11. CDR3 length: 15 amino acids. CDR3 region: CASTNTGLVLDTQYF. CDR3 DNA sequence: TGTGCCAGCACCAATACGGGACTAGTCTTAGATACGCAGTATTTT.

The chain is built from TRBV4-3 and TRBJ2-3, with D perhaps matching TRBD2 (6 bases). The germline V gene has CDR1 LGHNA and CDR2 YSLEER. CDR3 length: 17 amino acids. The ends were cut back, 4 bases at V and 1 base at J, with 18 bases in the middle. Written as DNA, the CDR3 is TGCGCCAGCAGCCCCTACTTTCGGGGGTCGGGCACAGATACGCAGTATTTT. Protein: CASSPYFRGSGTDTQYF.

This chain joins TRBV27 and TRBJ2-2, with a weak D call TRBD2 (5 bases). CDR3 length equals 17 residues. CDR1 is MNHEY, CDR2 SMNVEV, per germline (reference sequence). The V gene lost 8 bases and the J gene lost 1 base, with 20 bases spanning the gap. CDR3 in amino acids: CASWLWVGVKNTGELFF. The CDR3 DNA sequence: TGTGCCAGCTGGCTCTGGGTGGGAGTAAAGAACACCGGGGAGCTGTTTTTT.

The chain is built from TRBV19 and TRBJ2-7, with D possibly matching TRBD1 (5 bases). Germline-derived CDR1 and CDR2 are LNHDA and SQIVND (reference sequence). Trimming removed 6 bases at V and 0 bases at J, with 15 bases between. CDR3 length: 15 amino acids. CDR3 in amino acids: CASSQTATVSYEQYF. The DNA of the CDR3 is TGTGCCAGTAGCCAGACAGCTACAGTCTCCTACGAGCAGTACTTC.

The V call is TRBV30, the J call TRBJ1-5; D remains unclear. The V gene lost 0 bases and the J gene lost 4 bases, with 4 bases spanning the gap. The length of the CDR3 is 12 residues. Germline V gene lookup returns CDR1 GTSNPN and CDR2 SVGIG (reference sequence). The CDR3 DNA sequence: TGTGCCTGGAGTGTCCTAAATCAGCCCCAGCATTTT. This codes for CAWSVLNQPQHF.

The V call is TRBV9, the J call TRBJ2-3, with 14 bases that match TRBD2. V gave up 3 bases and J gave up 5 bases; unmatched junction bases: 5. The CDR3 loop spans 16 amino acids. Germline V gene data show CDR1 as SGDLS and CDR2 as YYNGEE. The CDR3 nucleotides are TGTGCCAGCAGCGCAACGGGACTAGCGGGAGTAGATACGCAGTATTTT. It codes for CASSATGLAGVDTQYF.

The V call is TRBV24-1, the J call TRBJ2-7, with 16 bases lining up with TRBD2. CDR1 is KGHDR and CDR2 is SFDVKD in the germline V gene. This CDR3 has 17 residues. The ends lost 3 bases at V and 7 bases at J; junction bases unmatched: 8. Here the CDR3 reads CATSDPGTSGRGEEQYF. The CDR3 DNA reads TGTGCCACCAGTGATCCCGGGACTAGCGGGAGGGGAGAAGAGCAGTACTTC.

The chain couples TRBV24-1 to TRBJ2-1, with a weak D call TRBD2 (6 bases). Trimming shortened V by 4 bases and J by 0 bases, and 12 bases separated the two germline ends. Germline V gene lookup returns CDR1 KGHDR and CDR2 SFDVKD. CDR3 length equals 16 residues. CDR3 nucleotides: TGTGCCACCAGTGACTTCCCCGGGAGCTCCTACAATGAGCAGTTCTTC. Its protein is CATSDFPGSSYNEQFF.

V and J are TRBV7-6 and TRBJ2-5; 7 bases line up with TRBD2. The CDR3 is 14 residues long. V lost 1 base, J lost 4 bases, and 3 bases stayed unmatched. CDR1 is SGHVS and CDR2 is FNYEAQ in the germline V gene. The CDR3 region is CASSLVSSGETQYF. CDR3 sequence (DNA): TGTGCCAGCAGCTTAGTTTCTAGCGGAGAGACCCAGTACTTC. Combining the CDR3 with reference TRBV7-6 and TRBJ2-5 gives the whole variable domain GAGVSQSPRYKVTKRGQDVALRCDPISGHVSLYWYRQALGQGPEFLTYFNYEAQQDKSGLPNDRFSAERPEGSISTLTIQRTEQRDSAMYRCASSLVSSGETQYFGPGTRLLVL.

The V gene is TRBV19, the J gene TRBJ1-2, with D possibly being TRBD1 (5 bases). The CDR3 contains 13 residues. Looked up from germline, CDR1 is LNHDA and CDR2 is SQIVND (reference sequence). Trimming took 4 bases from V and 4 from J, leaving 10 bases between them. DNA for the CDR3: TGTGCCAGTAGTAAGGGGCGGATCTATGGCTACACCTTC. Translated, it gives CASSKGRIYGYTF. The whole variable domain, remainder taken from reference TRBV19 and TRBJ1-2, is DGGITQSPKYLFRKEGQNVTLSCEQNLNHDAMYWYRQDPGQGLRLIYYSQIVNDFQKGDIAEGYSVSREKKESFPLTVTSAQKNPTAFYLCASSKGRIYGYTFGSGTRLTVV.

This chain connects TRBV20-1 to TRBJ1-5, with D possibly TRBD1 on 6 matching bases. The V and J ends lost 3 bases and 3 bases respectively, with 9 bases between them. Germline CDR1 DFQATT, CDR2 SNEGSKA (reference sequence). The CDR3 covers 13 residues. CDR3 nucleotide sequence: TGCAGTGCTAGTGACAGGTCCAATCAGCCCCAGCATTTT. It encodes CSASDRSNQPQHF.

The chain employs TRBV30 and TRBJ2-7; D is uncertain. Germline V gene sequence: CDR1 GTSNPN, CDR2 SVGIG (reference sequence). This CDR3 has 15 residues. V was clipped by 1 base and J by 2 bases, with 15 bases between them. CDR3 nucleotide sequence: TGTGCCTGGAGTGCTCAGACTCGATTAGCCTACGAGCAGTACTTC. As protein: CAWSAQTRLAYEQYF.

This chain connects TRBV5-6 to TRBJ1-2; D is uncertain. Trimming left V 2 bases short and J 3 bases short, with 14 bases between. The CDR3 covers 15 residues. Per germline, CDR1 SGHDT and CDR2 YYEEEE. The CDR3 DNA reads as TGTGCCAGCAGCTTAACACCTCCCGAGGACTATGGCTACACCTTC. Protein sequence: CASSLTPPEDYGYTF.

This chain uses TRBV5-8 with TRBJ2-5; a weak D match, TRBD1 (6 bases). Germline loops: CDR1 SGHTS, CDR2 YDEGEE. The CDR3 sequence is 14 residues long. V was pared by 4 bases and J by 3 bases, with 13 bases between. CDR3 nucleotides: TGTGCCAGCAGCCCCGGACAGTACGAAGAGACCCAGTACTTC. It encodes CASSPGQYEETQYF.

V is TRBV24-1 and J is TRBJ2-5; TRBD1 aligns across 7 bases. The CDR3 extends over 15 amino acids. Germline CDR1 KGHDR, CDR2 SFDVKD. The junction had 7 bases not matched to a gene; V was cut back by 4 bases and J by 3 bases. The CDR3 loop is CATSDTGVMEETQYF. The CDR3 DNA reads TGTGCCACCAGTGACACAGGGGTTATGGAAGAGACCCAGTACTTC.

This chain joins TRBV9 and TRBJ1-5; 9 bases agree with TRBD1. The germline gives CDR1 SGDLS, CDR2 YYNGEE. J lost 5 bases, V lost 3 bases, and 3 bases had no gene match. This CDR3 spans 14 amino acids. The CDR3 DNA follows: TGTGCCAGCAGCGGGGGACAGGGCCATCAGCCCCAGCATTTT. Translation gives CASSGGQGHQPQHF.

This clone came up a few times. The V and J genes are TRBV7-8 and TRBJ2-5; a possible D gene is TRBD1 (5 bases). Trimming stripped 3 bases from V and 4 bases from J, with 15 bases between. This CDR3 has 15 amino acids. Germline values: CDR1 SGHVS, CDR2 FQNEAQ. The CDR3 is CASSLDWGQGETQYF. The CDR3 coding sequence is TGTGCCAGCAGCTTGGATTGGGGCCAGGGAGAGACCCAGTACTTC.